Presented here are 30 T cell receptor beta chains from one specimen sequenced in a study of blood T cell repertoires in COVID-19. The repertoire was sequenced with immunoSEQ multiplex PCR; TCRdb's copy has only in-frame clones and lacks some. Of about 150,000 clones in the sample, 65% to 85% were seen once. The sample comprised peripheral blood. The receptor source for this set is a woman of 80 years or more with acute or convalescent COVID-19.

The chain uses TRBV30 and TRBJ1-6; D remains unclear. Trimming removed 0 bases at V and 7 bases at J, with 10 bases between. Looked up from germline, CDR1 is GTSNPN and CDR2 is SVGIG (reference sequence). This CDR3 comprises 14 residues. Written as DNA, the CDR3 is TGTGCCTGGAGTGTACTTACGGTGAATTCACCCCTCCACTTT. Residues: CAWSVLTVNSPLHF.

The V and J genes are TRBV6-5 and TRBJ1-4; no definite D call. CDR1 MNHEY and CDR2 SVGAGI come from the germline V gene. There are 15 residues in the CDR3. Trimming pared 1 base from V and 4 bases from J, leaving 10 bases between. The CDR3 loop is CASSYWAGDNEKLFF. In DNA form, the CDR3 reads TGTGCCAGCAGTTACTGGGCTGGCGATAATGAAAAACTGTTTTTT.

J is TRBJ2-2 and V is TRBV5-6, with D possibly matching TRBD2 (6 bases). There are 16 residues in the CDR3. The germline V gene has CDR1 SGHDT and CDR2 YYEEEE. Trimming cost V 4 bases and J 5 bases, with 18 bases left between them. The CDR3 loop is CASSPPRQGGTGELFF. CDR3 coding DNA: TGTGCCAGCAGCCCACCGCGGCAGGGAGGTACCGGGGAGCTGTTTTTT.

This clone was detected a few times. V gene TRBV18 combines with J gene TRBJ1-5; 7 bases match TRBD1. CDR1 KGHSH and CDR2 LQKENI come from the germline V gene. The CDR3 has 16 residues. Losses at the gene ends were 3 bases for V and 2 bases for J; bases not matched to a gene: 7. The CDR3 reads CASSPNPTGRNQPQHF. In DNA form, the CDR3 reads TGTGCCAGCTCACCGAACCCGACAGGGCGCAATCAGCCCCAGCATTTT.

The chain uses TRBV15 and TRBJ2-6; 7 bases agree with TRBD1. Germline values: CDR1 LNHNV, CDR2 YYDKDF (reference sequence). The CDR3 is made up of 15 amino acids. Unmatched junction bases numbered 7, after V lost 7 bases and J lost 4 bases. This chain's CDR3 is CATKTGQTGANVLTF. Here the CDR3 DNA reads TGTGCCACCAAGACAGGGCAGACCGGGGCCAACGTCCTGACTTTC. The complete variable domain, with remaining parts taken from reference TRBV15 and TRBJ2-6, reads DAMVIQNPRYQVTQFGKPVTLSCSQTLNHNVMYWYQQKSSQAPKLLFHYYDKDFNNEADTPDNFQSRRPNTSFCFLDIRSPGLGDTAMYLCATKTGQTGANVLTFGAGSRLTVL.

As regards this clone: The junction departs from the called germline gene at one end, perhaps through a read error. The chain employs TRBV18 and TRBJ1-5; maybe TRBD1 (6 bases). The CDR3 is 16 amino acids. CDR1 and CDR2 (germline): KGHSH, LQKENI. CDR3 sequence (DNA): TGTGCCAGCTCACCCTCGGGCGTGTCAGGGGACCAGCCCAAGCATTTT. As protein: CASSPSGVSGDQPKHF.

The rearrangement uses TRBV6-1 and TRBJ1-1, with 7 bases matching TRBD1. There are 13 residues in the CDR3. In germline, CDR1 is MNHNS, CDR2 SASEGT. Unmatched junction bases numbered 3, after V lost 5 bases and J lost 3 bases. DNA for the CDR3: TGTGCCAGCAGTACCCAGGGGGACACTGAAGCTTTCTTT. It codes for CASSTQGDTEAFF.

This chain uses TRBV5-6 with TRBJ2-2, with TRBD1 as a possible D gene (6 bases). The germline gives CDR1 SGHDT, CDR2 YYEEEE. The CDR3 totals 16 residues. The V end was cut by 3 bases, the J end by 1 base, with 13 bases between. The CDR3 coding sequence is TGTGCCAGCAGCTACGGGACACCGCGGAACACCGGGGAGCTGTTTTTT. Amino acids: CASSYGTPRNTGELFF.

The rearrangement uses TRBV11-2 and TRBJ2-1, with D possibly being TRBD2 (5 bases). Trimming pared 3 bases from V and 1 base from J, leaving 7 bases between. Per germline, CDR1 SGHAT and CDR2 FQNNGV. CDR3 length equals 14 residues. The CDR3 nucleotides read TGTGCCAGCAGCTTGAGCGGTTCCTACAATGAGCAGTTCTTC. The encoded protein is CASSLSGSYNEQFF.

The V call is TRBV3-1 (or the pseudogene TRBV3-2), the J call TRBJ1-2; TRBD1 agrees at 8 bases. The length of the CDR3 is 14 residues. Losses at the gene ends were 2 bases for V and 3 bases for J; bases not matched to a gene: 2. In germline, CDR1 is LGHDT, CDR2 YNNKEL (reference sequence). CDR3 bases: TGTGCCAGCAGCCAACAGGACAGGGACTATGGCTACACCTTC. This translates into CASSQQDRDYGYTF.

The V gene is TRBV3-1 (or the pseudogene TRBV3-2), the J gene TRBJ1-1, with D hard to call. CDR3 length: 15 residues. Germline V gives CDR1 LGHDT, CDR2 YNNKEL (reference sequence). Trimming removed 4 bases from V and 2 bases from J, with 14 bases in between. DNA of the CDR3: TGTGCCAGCAGCCCACGCATCGGTTCCAACACTGAAGCTTTCTTT. Translation: CASSPRIGSNTEAFF.

V usage is TRBV29-1 and J usage is TRBJ2-5; TRBD1 might be the D (5 bases). The CDR3 covers 14 residues. Per the germline V gene, CDR1 is SQVTM and CDR2 is ANQGSEA. The germline V and J ends were trimmed by 0 bases and 1 base, with 9 bases remaining between them. In DNA, the CDR3 is TGCAGCGTTGAAGATCGGACACCCCAAGAGACCCAGTACTTC. This encodes CSVEDRTPQETQYF.

J is TRBJ1-3 and V is TRBV5-6; D is uncertain. Germline V gene sequence: CDR1 SGHDT, CDR2 YYEEEE. The V end lost 0 bases, the J end lost 4 bases, and 11 bases lay between the germline ends. This CDR3 is 15 amino acids long. DNA of the CDR3: TGTGCCAGCAGCTTGGGGAGGGAGATCGGAAACACCATATATTTT. It is translated as CASSLGREIGNTIYF.

The chain joins TRBV11-2 to TRBJ2-7; 10 bases fit TRBD1. CDR3 length: 18 amino acids. The V and J ends lost 2 bases and 2 bases, in that order; junction bases with no gene match: 12. CDR1 is SGHAT, CDR2 FQNNGV, per germline. The CDR3 region is CASSLIIVRGQGAYEQYF. CDR3 bases: TGTGCCAGCAGCTTAATTATCGTCCGAGGACAGGGGGCCTACGAGCAGTACTTC.

The chain carries TRBV7-8 and TRBJ1-5; D uncertain. Germline-derived CDR1 and CDR2 are SGHVS and FQNEAQ. This CDR3 has 15 residues. V shed 0 bases and J shed 4 bases, with 10 bases lying between them. CDR3 protein: CASSLALGGNQPQHF. The DNA for the CDR3 is TGTGCCAGCAGCTTAGCGCTGGGAGGAAATCAGCCCCAGCATTTT.

This sequence joins TRBV19 and TRBJ2-2, with 7 bases identical to TRBD1. V was pared by 8 bases and J by 6 bases, with 9 bases of the junction left unmatched. The V gene's germline CDR1 is LNHDA and CDR2 SQIVND (reference sequence). This CDR3 region has 14 residues. The CDR3 bases are TGTGCCAGTTCCCAGGACAGGACCCCCGGGGAGCTGTTTTTT. Amino acids: CASSQDRTPGELFF.

The rearrangement joins TRBV12-3 or TRBV12-4 to TRBJ1-1; D not resolved. Trimming cost V 1 base and J 7 bases, with 7 bases left between them. The CDR3 contains 12 residues. The CDR3 region is CASSLGAGEAFF. CDR3 nucleotide sequence: TGTGCCAGCAGTTTAGGGGCCGGTGAAGCTTTCTTT.

The V gene is TRBV30, the J gene TRBJ2-7; 7 positions agree with TRBD2. Germline V gene data show CDR1 as GTSNPN and CDR2 as SVGIG (reference sequence). This CDR3 comprises 12 residues. The V gene end was trimmed by 2 bases and the J gene end by 6 bases; junction bases not matched to a gene: 4. The CDR3: CAWSRRGSEQYF. DNA for the CDR3: TGTGCCTGGAGTCGTCGCGGGAGCGAGCAGTACTTC.

V and J are TRBV29-1 and TRBJ1-2; 7 bases match TRBD1. The CDR3 extends over 13 amino acids. Germline values: CDR1 SQVTM, CDR2 ANQGSEA. Trimming took 3 bases from V and 2 from J; bases not matched to a gene: 3. CDR3: CSVDPQGNYGYTF. The CDR3 DNA follows: TGCAGCGTTGACCCACAGGGGAACTATGGCTACACCTTC.

This chain joins TRBV5-6 and TRBJ2-7; 7 bases map to TRBD2. This CDR3 is 15 amino acids long. The junction had 8 bases not matched to a gene; V was cut back by 3 bases and J by 2 bases. CDR1 is SGHDT and CDR2 is YYEEEE in the germline V gene. CDR3 nucleotides: TGTGCCAGCAGCTCGCTAGCGGAGTTTACCTACGAGCAGTACTTC. Its translation is CASSSLAEFTYEQYF.

The chain couples TRBV9 to TRBJ2-5; weak D call: TRBD1 (5 bases). The germline V and J ends were trimmed by 2 bases and 5 bases, with 10 bases remaining between them. The germline V gene encodes CDR1 SGDLS and CDR2 YYNGEE. This CDR3 comprises 13 residues. The CDR3 DNA follows: TGTGCCAGCAGCGTCAGGGTTCACGAGACCCAGTACTTC. Protein sequence: CASSVRVHETQYF.

This chain connects TRBV2 to TRBJ2-2; maybe TRBD1 (6 bases). Germline assignment: CDR1 SNHLY and CDR2 FYNNEI. The CDR3 is made up of 16 amino acids. V was cut by 5 bases and J by 1 base, with 14 bases left in between. The CDR3 coding sequence is TGTGCCAGCAGTTATATAGGACAGCGGAACACCGGGGAGCTGTTTTTT. Protein product: CASSYIGQRNTGELFF.

The DNA of the CDR3 is TGTGCCAGCAGCCGCCTCTTGAGCTCCTACAATGAGCAGTTCTTC. Its protein product is CASSRLLSSYNEQFF. The V call is TRBV3-1 (or the pseudogene TRBV3-2), the J call TRBJ2-1; D is unclear. Germline CDR1 and CDR2: LGHDT and YNNKEL (reference sequence). V was clipped by 4 bases and J by 0 bases, with 10 bases between them. There are 15 residues in the CDR3.

The chain joins TRBV19 to TRBJ1-6; 7 bases are shared with TRBD1. The J segment lost 4 bases and the V segment lost 7 bases, leaving 4 bases of the junction unmatched. CDR1 and CDR2 (germline): LNHDA, SQIVND (reference sequence). The CDR3 has 14 residues. The CDR3 bases are TGTGCCAGTACCCCGGGACAGTATAATTCACCCCTCCACTTT. Its protein product is CASTPGQYNSPLHF.

CDR3 in DNA: TGTGCCAGCAGTTTGGACAGCGGACCCTACGAGCAGTACTTC. Amino acids: CASSLDSGPYEQYF. This rearrangement joins TRBV6-5 to TRBJ2-7; D perhaps matches TRBD1 (6 bases). Deletions cut 4 bases from V and 2 bases from J, with 12 bases between. Per the germline V gene, CDR1 is MNHEY and CDR2 is SVGAGI. There are 14 residues in the CDR3.

This clone was observed a few times. The V and J genes are TRBV27 and TRBJ1-5, with 7 bases aligning to TRBD1. Germline V gene lookup returns CDR1 MNHEY and CDR2 SMNVEV (reference sequence). V lost 5 bases, J lost 1 base, and 8 bases stayed unmatched. This CDR3 spans 16 amino acids. This CDR3 reads CASSHSTGVSNQPQHF. CDR3 DNA: TGTGCCAGCAGTCACTCAACAGGGGTAAGCAATCAGCCCCAGCATTTT.

The chain recombines TRBV7-2 with TRBJ2-7; weak D call: TRBD1 (6 bases). The germline V and J ends were trimmed by 5 bases and 8 bases, with 16 bases remaining between them. This CDR3 spans 13 amino acids. CDR1 and CDR2 (germline): SGHTA, FQGNSA. The CDR3 coding sequence is TGTGCCAGCAGCACATCAGGGGACCGGAAGCAGTACTTC. It is translated as CASSTSGDRKQYF. Full variable domain (remainder filled in from reference TRBV7-2 and TRBJ2-7): GAGVSQSPSNKVTEKGKDVELRCDPISGHTALYWYRQSLGQGLEFLIYFQGNSAPDKSGLPSDRFSAERTGGSVSTLTIQRTQQEDSAVYLCASSTSGDRKQYFGPGTRLTVT.

This CDR3 is CASSSGTYYEQYF. CDR3 DNA sequence: TGTGCCAGCAGCAGCGGGACTTACTACGAGCAGTACTTC. The gene calls are TRBV5-8 and TRBJ2-7, with 7 bases fitting TRBD2. The V gene end was trimmed by 4 bases and the J gene end by 3 bases; junction bases not matched to a gene: 4. CDR3 length equals 13 residues. From germline, CDR1 is SGHTS and CDR2 YDEGEE.

The chain recombines TRBV5-1 with TRBJ1-1; possibly TRBD1 for D (5 bases). Trimming removed 2 bases from V and 1 base from J, with 6 bases in between. CDR3 length equals 13 residues. Germline V lookup: CDR1 SGHRS, CDR2 YFSETQ. In DNA form, the CDR3 reads TGCGCCAGCAGCTTACAGGAGAACACTGAAGCTTTCTTT. Encoded protein: CASSLQENTEAFF.

The chain links TRBV29-1 to TRBJ1-1; D unclear. Trimming removed 1 base at V and 3 bases at J, with 3 bases between. The germline CDR1 and CDR2 sequences are SQVTM and ANQGSEA. The CDR3 runs to 11 residues. This chain's CDR3 is CSVEADTEAFF. The CDR3 nucleotides read TGCAGCGTTGAAGCGGACACTGAAGCTTTCTTT.